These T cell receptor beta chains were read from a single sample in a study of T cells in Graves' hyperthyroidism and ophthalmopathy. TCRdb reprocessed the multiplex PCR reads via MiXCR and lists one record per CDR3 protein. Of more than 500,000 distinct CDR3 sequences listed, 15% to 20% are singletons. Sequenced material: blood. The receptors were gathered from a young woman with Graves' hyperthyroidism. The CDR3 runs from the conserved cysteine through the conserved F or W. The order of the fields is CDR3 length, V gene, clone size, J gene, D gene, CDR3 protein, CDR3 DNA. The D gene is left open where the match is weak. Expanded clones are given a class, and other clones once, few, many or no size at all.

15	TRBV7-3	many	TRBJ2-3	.	CASSFSGTNTDTQYF	TGTGCCAGCAGCTTCAGCGGGACAAACACAGATACGCAGTATTTT
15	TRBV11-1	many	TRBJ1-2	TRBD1	CASSPSDRFNYGYTF	TGTGCCAGCAGCCCATCGGACAGGTTTAACTATGGCTACACCTTC
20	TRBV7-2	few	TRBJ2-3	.	CASSLELGIGALPGTDTQYF	TGTGCCAGCAGCTTAGAATTAGGGATAGGAGCGCTCCCGGGCACAGATACGCAGTATTTT
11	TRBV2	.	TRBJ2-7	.	CASGRHREQYF	TGTGCCAGCGGTCGACACCGGGAGCAGTACTTC
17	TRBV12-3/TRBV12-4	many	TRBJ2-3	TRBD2	CASKRLAGILNTDTQYF	TGTGCCAGCAAAAGGCTAGCGGGAATATTAAACACAGATACGCAGTATTTT
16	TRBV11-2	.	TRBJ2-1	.	CASSDPRSGPYNEQFF	TGTGCCAGCAGCGACCCCCGAAGCGGCCCCTACAATGAGCAGTTCTTC
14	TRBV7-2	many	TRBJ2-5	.	CASSSGSIVETQYF	TGTGCCAGCAGCTCCGGCTCTATCGTTGAGACCCAGTACTTC
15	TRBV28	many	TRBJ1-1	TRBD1	CASRGGTGVNTEAFF	TGTGCCAGCAGGGGCGGGACAGGGGTAAACACTGAAGCTTTCTTT
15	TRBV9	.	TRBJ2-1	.	CASSDKGSSYNEQFF	TGTGCCAGCAGTGACAAGGGGAGTTCCTACAATGAGCAGTTCTTC
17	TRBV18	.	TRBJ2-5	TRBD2	CASSPGDLASGQETQYF	TGTGCCAGCTCACCTGGCGATTTGGCTAGCGGCCAAGAGACCCAGTACTTC
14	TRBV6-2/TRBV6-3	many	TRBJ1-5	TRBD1	CASLKDRGDQPQHF	TGTGCCAGCTTGAAGGACAGGGGGGATCAGCCCCAGCATTTT
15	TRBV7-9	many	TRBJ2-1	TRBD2	CASSPRGGIGNEQFF	TGTGCCAGCAGCCCGCGGGGGGGGATTGGCAATGAGCAGTTCTTC
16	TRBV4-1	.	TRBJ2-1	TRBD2	CASSTSGTSGRGEQFF	TGCGCCAGCAGCACATCCGGGACTAGCGGGAGAGGCGAGCAGTTCTTC
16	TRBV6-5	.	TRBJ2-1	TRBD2	CASSYSKRGSYNEQFF	TGTGCCAGCAGTTATTCTAAGCGGGGCTCCTACAATGAGCAGTTCTTC
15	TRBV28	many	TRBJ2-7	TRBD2	CASSLYQRERYEQYF	TGTGCCAGCAGTTTATACCAGCGGGAGCGCTACGAGCAGTACTTC
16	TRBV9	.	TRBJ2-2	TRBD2	CASSVESGANTGELFF	TGTGCCAGCAGCGTAGAGAGCGGGGCGAACACCGGGGAGCTGTTTTTT
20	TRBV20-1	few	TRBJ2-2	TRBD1	CSASPPLDRGRLIGTGELFF	TGCAGTGCTAGCCCACCCCTCGACAGGGGCCGCTTAATAGGGACCGGGGAGCTGTTTTTT
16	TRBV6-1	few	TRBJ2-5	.	CASSPTGTRSVETQYF	TGTGCCAGCAGCCCGACAGGAACACGGTCGGTGGAGACCCAGTACTTC
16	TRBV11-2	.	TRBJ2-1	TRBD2	CASSSTGTSGRGEQFF	TGTGCCAGCAGCTCGACCGGGACTAGCGGGAGGGGAGAGCAGTTCTTC
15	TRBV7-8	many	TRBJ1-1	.	CASSLRAGKNTEAFF	TGTGCCAGCAGCTTAAGAGCAGGCAAGAACACTGAAGCTTTCTTT
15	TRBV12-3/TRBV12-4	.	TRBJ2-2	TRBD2	CASSELSGRAGELFF	TGTGCCAGCAGTGAATTAAGCGGGAGGGCCGGGGAGCTGTTTTTT
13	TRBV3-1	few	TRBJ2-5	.	CASTRTEQETQYF	TGTGCCAGCACGCGGACGGAACAAGAGACCCAGTACTTC
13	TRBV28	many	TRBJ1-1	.	CASSPPATPRAFF	TGTGCCAGCAGCCCGCCCGCCACCCCAAGGGCTTTCTTT
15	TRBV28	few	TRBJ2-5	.	CASSPQGPGIETQYF	TGTGCCAGCAGTCCCCAGGGGCCCGGGATAGAGACCCAGTACTTC
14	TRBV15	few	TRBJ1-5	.	CATSRGLQHQPQHF	TGTGCCACCAGCAGGGGTTTACAACATCAGCCCCAGCATTTT
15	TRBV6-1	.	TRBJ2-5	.	CASSALGRPQETQYF	TGTGCCAGCAGTGCCCTGGGACGGCCCCAAGAGACCCAGTACTTC
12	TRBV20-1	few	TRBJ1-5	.	CSASDRTQPQHF	TGCAGTGCTAGTGACAGGACACAGCCCCAGCATTTT
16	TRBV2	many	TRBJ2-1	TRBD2	CASSGFTSGSFAEQFF	TGTGCCAGCAGTGGGTTTACTAGCGGGAGTTTCGCTGAGCAGTTCTTC
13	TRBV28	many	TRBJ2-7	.	CASSLFSRYEQYF	TGTGCCAGCAGTTTATTCAGTCGTTACGAGCAGTACTTC
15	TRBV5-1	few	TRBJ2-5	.	CASSSEGTAQETQYF	TGCGCCAGCAGCTCGGAGGGGACAGCGCAAGAGACCCAGTACTTC
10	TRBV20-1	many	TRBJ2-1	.	CSASYNEQFF	TGCAGTGCTTCTTACAATGAGCAGTTCTTC
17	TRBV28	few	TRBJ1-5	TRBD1	CASSSGTGPLADQPQHF	TGTGCCAGCAGTTCCGGGACAGGGCCGCTCGCTGATCAGCCCCAGCATTTT
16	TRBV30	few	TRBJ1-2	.	CAWSNGQGRANYGYTF	TGTGCCTGGAGTAACGGGCAGGGTCGAGCTAACTATGGCTACACCTTC
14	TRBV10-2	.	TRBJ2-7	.	CASSEIQGPYEQYF	TGCGCCAGCAGTGAGATTCAAGGGCCCTACGAGCAGTACTTC
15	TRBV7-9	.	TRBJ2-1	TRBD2	CASSQDPLAVNEQFF	TGTGCCAGCAGCCAAGACCCCCTAGCGGTGAATGAGCAGTTCTTC
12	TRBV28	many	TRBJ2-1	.	CASGSGVNEQFF	TGTGCCAGCGGGAGTGGGGTCAATGAGCAGTTCTTC